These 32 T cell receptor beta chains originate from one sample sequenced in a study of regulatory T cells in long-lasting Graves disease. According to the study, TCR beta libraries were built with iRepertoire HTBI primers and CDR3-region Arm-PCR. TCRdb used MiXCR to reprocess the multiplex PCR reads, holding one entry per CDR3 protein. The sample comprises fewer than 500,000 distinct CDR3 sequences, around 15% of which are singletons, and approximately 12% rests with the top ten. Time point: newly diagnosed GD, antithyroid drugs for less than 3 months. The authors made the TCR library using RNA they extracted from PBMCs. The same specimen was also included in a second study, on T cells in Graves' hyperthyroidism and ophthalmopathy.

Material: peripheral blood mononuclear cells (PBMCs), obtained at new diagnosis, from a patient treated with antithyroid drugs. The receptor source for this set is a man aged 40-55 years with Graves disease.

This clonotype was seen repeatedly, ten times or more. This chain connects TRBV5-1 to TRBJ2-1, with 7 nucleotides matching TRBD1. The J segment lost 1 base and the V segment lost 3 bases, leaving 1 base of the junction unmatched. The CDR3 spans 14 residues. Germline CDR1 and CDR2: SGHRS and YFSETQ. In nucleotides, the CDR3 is TGCGCCAGCAGCTCGACAGGGTCCTACAATGAGCAGTTCTTC. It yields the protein CASSSTGSYNEQFF.

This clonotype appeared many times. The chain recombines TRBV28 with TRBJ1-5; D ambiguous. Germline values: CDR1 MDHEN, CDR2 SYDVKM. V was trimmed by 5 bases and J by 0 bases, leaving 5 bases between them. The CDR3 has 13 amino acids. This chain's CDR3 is CASSPYSNQPQHF. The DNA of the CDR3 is TGTGCCAGCAGTCCGTATAGCAATCAGCCCCAGCATTTT.

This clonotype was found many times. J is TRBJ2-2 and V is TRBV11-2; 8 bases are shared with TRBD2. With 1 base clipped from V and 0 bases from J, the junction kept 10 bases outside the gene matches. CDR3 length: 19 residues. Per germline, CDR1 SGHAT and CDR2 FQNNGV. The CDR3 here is CASSLGQFSGTSNTGELFF. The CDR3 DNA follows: TGTGCCAGCAGCTTAGGACAGTTTAGCGGGACGTCGAACACCGGGGAGCTGTTTTTT.

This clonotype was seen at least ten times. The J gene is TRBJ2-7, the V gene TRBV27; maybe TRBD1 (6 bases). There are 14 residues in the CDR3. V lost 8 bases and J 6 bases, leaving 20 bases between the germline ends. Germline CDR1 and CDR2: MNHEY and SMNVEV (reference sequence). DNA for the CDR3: TGTGCCAGCGTACGGACAGCCCGACACTCCGAGCAGTACTTC. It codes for CASVRTARHSEQYF.

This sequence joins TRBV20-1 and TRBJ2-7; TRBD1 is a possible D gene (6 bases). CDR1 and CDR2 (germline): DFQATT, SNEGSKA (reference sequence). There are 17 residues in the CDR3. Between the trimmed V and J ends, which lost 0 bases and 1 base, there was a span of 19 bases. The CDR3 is CSARDPSHRALSYEQYF. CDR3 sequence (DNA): TGCAGTGCTAGAGATCCCTCTCACAGGGCACTTTCCTACGAGCAGTACTTC.

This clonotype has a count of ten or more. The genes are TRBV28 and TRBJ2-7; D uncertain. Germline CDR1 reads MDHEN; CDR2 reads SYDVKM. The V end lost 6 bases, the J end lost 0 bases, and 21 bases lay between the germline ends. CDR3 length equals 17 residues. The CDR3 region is CASSLTRKAPSSYEQYF. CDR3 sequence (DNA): TGTGCCAGCAGCCTCACCAGGAAAGCGCCGAGCTCCTACGAGCAGTACTTC.

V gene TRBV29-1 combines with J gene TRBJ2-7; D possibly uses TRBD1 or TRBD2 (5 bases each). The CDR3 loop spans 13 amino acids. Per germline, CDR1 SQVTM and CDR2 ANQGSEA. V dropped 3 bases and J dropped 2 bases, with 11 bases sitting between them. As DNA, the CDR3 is TGCAGCGTTGAGTCTGGGACGGCCTACGAGCAGTACTTC. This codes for CSVESGTAYEQYF.

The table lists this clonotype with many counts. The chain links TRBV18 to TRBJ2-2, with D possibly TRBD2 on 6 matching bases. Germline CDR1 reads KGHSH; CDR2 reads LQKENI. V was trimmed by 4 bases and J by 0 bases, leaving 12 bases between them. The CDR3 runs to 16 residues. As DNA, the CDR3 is TGTGCCAGCTCACGTCTAGCGAACGCGAACACCGGGGAGCTGTTTTTT. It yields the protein CASSRLANANTGELFF.

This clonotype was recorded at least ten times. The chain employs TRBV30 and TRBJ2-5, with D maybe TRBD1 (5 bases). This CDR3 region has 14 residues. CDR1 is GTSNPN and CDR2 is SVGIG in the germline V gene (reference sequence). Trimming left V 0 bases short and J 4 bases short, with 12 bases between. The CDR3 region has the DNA TGTGCCTGGAGTGTACGCTTAGGGGCAGAGACCCAGTACTTC. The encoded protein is CAWSVRLGAETQYF.

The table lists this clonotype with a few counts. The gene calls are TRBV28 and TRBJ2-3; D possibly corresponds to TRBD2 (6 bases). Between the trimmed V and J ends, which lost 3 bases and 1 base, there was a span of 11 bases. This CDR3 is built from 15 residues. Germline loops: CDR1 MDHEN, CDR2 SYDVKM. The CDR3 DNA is TGTGCCAGCAGTTTGGAGGGTGCGGGCACAGATACGCAGTATTTT. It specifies CASSLEGAGTDTQYF.

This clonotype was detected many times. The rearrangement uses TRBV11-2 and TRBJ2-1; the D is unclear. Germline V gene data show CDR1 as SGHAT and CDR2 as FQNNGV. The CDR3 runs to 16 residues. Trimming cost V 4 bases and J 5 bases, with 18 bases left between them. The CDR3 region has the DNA TGTGCCAGCAGCTCCCCTCCCTTGGTGGCTCACAATGAGCAGTTCTTC. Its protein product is CASSSPPLVAHNEQFF.

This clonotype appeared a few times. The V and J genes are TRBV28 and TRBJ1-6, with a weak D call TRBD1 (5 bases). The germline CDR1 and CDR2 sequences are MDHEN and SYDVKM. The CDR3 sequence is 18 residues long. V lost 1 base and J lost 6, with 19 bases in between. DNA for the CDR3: TGTGCCAGCAGTTTATATGATGGGGGAAACCCTTTTAATTCACCCCTCCACTTT. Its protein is CASSLYDGGNPFNSPLHF. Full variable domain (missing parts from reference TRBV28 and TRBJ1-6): DVKVTQSSRYLVKRTGEKVFLECVQDMDHENMFWYRQDPGLGLRLIYFSYDVKMKEKGDIPEGYSVSREKKERFSLILESASTNQTSMYLCASSLYDGGNPFNSPLHFGNGTRLTVT.

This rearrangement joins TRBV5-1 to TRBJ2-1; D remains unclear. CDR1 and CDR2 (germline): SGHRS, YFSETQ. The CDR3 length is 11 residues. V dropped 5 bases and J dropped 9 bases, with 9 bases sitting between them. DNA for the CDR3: TGCGCCAGCAGATCTGGCAGTGAGCAGTTCTTC. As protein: CASRSGSEQFF.

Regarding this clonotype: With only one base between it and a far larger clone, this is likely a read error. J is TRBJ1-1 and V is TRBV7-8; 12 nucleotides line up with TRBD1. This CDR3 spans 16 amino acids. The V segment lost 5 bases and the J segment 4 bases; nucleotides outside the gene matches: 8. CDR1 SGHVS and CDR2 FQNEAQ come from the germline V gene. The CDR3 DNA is TGTGCCAGCAGCGGGACAGGGGGCGCGCTGGGCACTGAAGCTTTCTTT. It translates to CASSGTGGALGTEAFF.

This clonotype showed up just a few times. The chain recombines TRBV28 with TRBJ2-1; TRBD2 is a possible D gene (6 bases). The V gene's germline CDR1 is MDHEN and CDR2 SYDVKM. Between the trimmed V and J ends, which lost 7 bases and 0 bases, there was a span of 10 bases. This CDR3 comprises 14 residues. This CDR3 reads CASNRDSSYNEQFF. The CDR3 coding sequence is TGTGCCAGCAATCGGGACTCCTCCTACAATGAGCAGTTCTTC. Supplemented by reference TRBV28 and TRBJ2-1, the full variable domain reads DVKVTQSSRYLVKRTGEKVFLECVQDMDHENMFWYRQDPGLGLRLIYFSYDVKMKEKGDIPEGYSVSREKKERFSLILESASTNQTSMYLCASNRDSSYNEQFFGPGTRLTVL.

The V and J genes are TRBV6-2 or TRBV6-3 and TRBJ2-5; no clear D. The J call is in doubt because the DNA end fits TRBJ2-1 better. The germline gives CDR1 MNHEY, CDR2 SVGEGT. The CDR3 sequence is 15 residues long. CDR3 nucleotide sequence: TGTGCCAGCAGTGAAACCCCCGGTTCAAGCAATGAGCAGTTCTTC. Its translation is CASSETPGSSNEQFF.

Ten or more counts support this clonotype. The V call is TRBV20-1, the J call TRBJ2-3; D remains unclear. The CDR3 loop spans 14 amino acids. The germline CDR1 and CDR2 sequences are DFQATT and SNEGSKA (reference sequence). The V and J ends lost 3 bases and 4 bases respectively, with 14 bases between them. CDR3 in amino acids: CSASPLSGSDTQYF. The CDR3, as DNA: TGCAGTGCTAGTCCGTTATCGGGCTCAGATACGCAGTATTTT.

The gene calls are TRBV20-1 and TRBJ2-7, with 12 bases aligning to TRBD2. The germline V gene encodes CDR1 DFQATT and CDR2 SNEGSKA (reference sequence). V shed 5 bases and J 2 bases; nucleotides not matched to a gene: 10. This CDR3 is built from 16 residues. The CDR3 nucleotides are TGCAGTGCTCCAAACCGGACTAGCGGGACCACCTACGAGCAGTACTTC. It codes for CSAPNRTSGTTYEQYF.

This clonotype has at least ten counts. The DNA of the CDR3 is TGTGCCAGCAGCTCAGGGGGGTTGGGGAGTCCCAGCTCCTACAATGAGCAGTTCTTC. Its translation: CASSSGGLGSPSSYNEQFF. The rearrangement joins TRBV7-3 to TRBJ2-1, with a possible D match to TRBD1 (7 bases). Germline assignment: CDR1 SGHTA and CDR2 FQGTGA. This CDR3 has 19 residues. Deletions cut 4 bases from V and 0 bases from J, with 22 bases between.

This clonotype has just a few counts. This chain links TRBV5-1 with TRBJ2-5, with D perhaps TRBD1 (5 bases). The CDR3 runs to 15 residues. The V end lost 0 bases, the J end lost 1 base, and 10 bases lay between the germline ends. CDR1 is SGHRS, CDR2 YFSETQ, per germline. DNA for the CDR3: TGCGCCAGCAGCTTGGGAGCTAGGGGCCAAGAGACCCAGTACTTC. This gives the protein CASSLGARGQETQYF.

For the CDR3, the DNA is TGTGCCAGCAGCTTAAGTCGAGGAGGGTACGGTGAGCAGTTCTTC. It codes for CASSLSRGGYGEQFF. V is TRBV7-9 and J is TRBJ2-1; weak D call: TRBD2 (6 bases). Germline CDR1 reads SEHNR; CDR2 reads FQNEAQ (reference sequence). This CDR3 contains 15 residues. V was clipped by 2 bases and J by 9 bases, with 17 bases between them. The variable domain in full, with the rest retrieved from reference TRBV7-9 and TRBJ2-1, is DTGVSQNPRHKITKRGQNVTFRCDPISEHNRLYWYRQTLGQGPEFLTYFQNEAQLEKSRLLSDRFSAERPKGSFSTLEIQRTEQGDSAMYLCASSLSRGGYGEQFFGPGTRLTVL.

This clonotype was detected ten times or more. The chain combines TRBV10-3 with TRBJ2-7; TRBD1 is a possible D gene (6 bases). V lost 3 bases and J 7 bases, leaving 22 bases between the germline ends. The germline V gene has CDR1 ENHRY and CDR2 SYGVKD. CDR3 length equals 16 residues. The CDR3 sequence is CAISDGSGRGEWEQYF. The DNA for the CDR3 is TGTGCCATCAGTGACGGATCGGGCAGGGGTGAATGGGAGCAGTACTTC.

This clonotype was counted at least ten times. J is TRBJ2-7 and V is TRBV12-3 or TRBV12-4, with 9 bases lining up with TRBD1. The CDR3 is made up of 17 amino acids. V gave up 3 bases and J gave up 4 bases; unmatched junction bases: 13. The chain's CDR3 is CASSFTSGTGRDYEQYF. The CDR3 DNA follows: TGTGCCAGCAGTTTTACCTCCGGGACAGGGAGGGATTACGAGCAGTACTTC.

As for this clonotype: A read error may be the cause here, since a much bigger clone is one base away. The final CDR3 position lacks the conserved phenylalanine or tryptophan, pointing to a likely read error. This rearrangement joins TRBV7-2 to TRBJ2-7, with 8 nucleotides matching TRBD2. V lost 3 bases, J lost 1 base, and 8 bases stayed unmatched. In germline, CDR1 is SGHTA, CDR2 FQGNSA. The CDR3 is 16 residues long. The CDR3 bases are TGTGCCAGCAGCTTCTCAGCGGGAGAGAGGTCCTACGAGCAGTACCTC. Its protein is CASSFSAGERSYEQYL.

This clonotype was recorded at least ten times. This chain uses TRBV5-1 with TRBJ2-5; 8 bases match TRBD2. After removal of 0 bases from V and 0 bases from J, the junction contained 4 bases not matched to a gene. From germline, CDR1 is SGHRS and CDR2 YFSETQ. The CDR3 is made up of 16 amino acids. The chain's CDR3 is CASSLAASGHQETQYF. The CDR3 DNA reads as TGCGCCAGCAGCTTGGCCGCTAGCGGGCACCAAGAGACCCAGTACTTC.

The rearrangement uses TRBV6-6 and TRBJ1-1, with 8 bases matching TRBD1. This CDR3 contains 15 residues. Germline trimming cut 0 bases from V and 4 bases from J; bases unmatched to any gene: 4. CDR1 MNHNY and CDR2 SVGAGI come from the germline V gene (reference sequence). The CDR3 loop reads CASSYSTTGGTEAFF. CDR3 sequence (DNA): TGTGCCAGCAGTTACTCGACAACAGGGGGCACTGAAGCTTTCTTT.

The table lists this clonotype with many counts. CDR3 sequence: CASSPPDLYEQYF. CDR3 nucleotides: TGTGCCAGCTCACCACCGGACTTGTACGAGCAGTACTTC. V and J are TRBV18 and TRBJ2-7, with D possibly matching TRBD2 (5 bases). The CDR3 is 13 amino acids. Germline V gene data show CDR1 as KGHSH and CDR2 as LQKENI. Trimming removed 0 bases at V and 4 bases at J, with 7 bases between.

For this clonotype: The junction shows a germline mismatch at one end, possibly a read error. The CDR3 DNA reads TGTGCCAGCAGCCATGGCAGCGTAGCCAAAAACACTCAGTACTTC. This encodes CASSHGSVAKNTQYF. The gene calls are TRBV3-1 and TRBJ2-4; D is uncertain. There are 15 residues in the CDR3. The germline V gene has CDR1 LGHDT and CDR2 YNNKEL (reference sequence).

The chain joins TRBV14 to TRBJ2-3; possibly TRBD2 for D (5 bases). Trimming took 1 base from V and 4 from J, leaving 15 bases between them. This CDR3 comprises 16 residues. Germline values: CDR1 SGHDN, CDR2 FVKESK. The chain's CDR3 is CASSQVGRGGADTQYF. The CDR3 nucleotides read TGTGCCAGCAGCCAAGTTGGACGGGGTGGAGCAGATACGCAGTATTTT.

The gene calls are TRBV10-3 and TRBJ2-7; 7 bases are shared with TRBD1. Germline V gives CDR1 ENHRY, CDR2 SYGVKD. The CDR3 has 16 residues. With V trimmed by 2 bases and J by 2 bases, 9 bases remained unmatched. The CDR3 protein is CAISEPPGQTTYEQYF. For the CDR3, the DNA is TGTGCCATCAGTGAGCCTCCGGGACAGACCACCTACGAGCAGTACTTC.

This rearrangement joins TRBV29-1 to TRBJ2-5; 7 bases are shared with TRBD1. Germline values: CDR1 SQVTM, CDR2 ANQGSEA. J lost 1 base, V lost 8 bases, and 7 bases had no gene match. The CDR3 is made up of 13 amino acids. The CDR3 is CSPQQGIQETQYF. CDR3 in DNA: TGCAGCCCCCAACAGGGGATCCAAGAGACCCAGTACTTC.

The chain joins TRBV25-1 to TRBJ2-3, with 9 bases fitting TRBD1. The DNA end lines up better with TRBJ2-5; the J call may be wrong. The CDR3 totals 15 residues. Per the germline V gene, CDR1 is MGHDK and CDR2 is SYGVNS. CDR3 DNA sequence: TGTGCCAGCAGTTCCCCCGGGACAGGGAGTGAGACCCAGTACTTC. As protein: CASSSPGTGSETQYF.